This entry describes one TCR beta chain. This table comes from immunoSEQ multiplex PCR, and its TCRdb copy is limited to in-frame clones, with some not included. Among about 29,000 clones, approximately 80% were seen once, and the ten largest hold 2.5% to 3.5%. The sample is drawn from a study of PD-L1 blockade in urothelial cancer. The overall study: In the patient group, twenty-five of 29 were males with bladder-origin urothelial cancer.

The time point denotes: peripheral blood 6 weeks after treatment start. Pretreatment and on-treatment samples were taken, numbering 1 to 8 per patient. The CDR3 spans 13 residues. The V end lost 6 bases, the J end lost 1 base, and 13 bases lay between the germline ends. Germline V gene data show CDR1 as SQVTM and CDR2 as ANQGSEA. V gene TRBV29-1 combines with J gene TRBJ2-7; a possible D gene is TRBD1 (7 bases). This TCR came from a man in his 70s with urothelial cancer. Sequencing was performed on PBMCs, taken around atezolizumab (anti-PD-L1) treatment. CDR3 in DNA: TGCAGCGTGGAGGGACAGACATCCTACGAGCAGTACTTC. Its protein product is CSVEGQTSYEQYF.